These 25 T cell receptor beta chains were all obtained from the same sample, sequenced in a study of identical twins. MiXCR was run by TCRdb on the 5' RACE reads, yielding one entry per CDR3 protein. The table lists around 250,000 distinct CDR3 sequences, approximately 7% of them singletons. The data also belong to a second study, concerning yellow fever vaccine responses in identical twins.

The sample comprised memory (CD45RO+) T cells sorted from blood. The origin of the receptors is a woman between 18 and 29 years old in good health.

The V gene is TRBV2, the J gene TRBJ2-1, with 15 bases lining up with TRBD2. The CDR3 has 18 residues. Germline lookup yields CDR1 SNHLY and CDR2 FYNNEI. The ends lost 6 bases at V and 0 bases at J; junction bases unmatched: 6. CDR3 DNA sequence: TGTGCCAGCAGGCGGACTAGCGGGGGGGCGAGCTCCTACAATGAGCAGTTCTTC. This sequence encodes CASRRTSGGASSYNEQFF.

In regard to this clonotype: A read error may account for a junction end that differs from germline. V usage is TRBV18 and J usage is TRBJ2-1; D uncertain. This CDR3 region has 14 residues. Germline CDR1 reads KGHSH; CDR2 reads LQKENI. This CDR3 reads CASLPPVMGFEQFF. As DNA, the CDR3 is TGTGCCAGCTTACCACCGGTAATGGGGTTTGAGCAGTTCTTC.

This clonotype was seen only a few times. Written as DNA, the CDR3 is TGTGCCAGCAGCTTAACAGGAGGGACAGGAACCTACGAGCAGTACTTC. Its protein product is CASSLTGGTGTYEQYF. This chain joins TRBV7-3 and TRBJ2-7; 8 nucleotides line up with TRBD1. CDR1 and CDR2 (germline): SGHTA, FQGTGA. The CDR3 is 16 amino acids. Trimming at V came to 0 bases and at J to 2 bases, leaving 6 bases not matched to a gene.

This clonotype was detected ten times or more. The chain recombines TRBV5-1 with TRBJ2-1, with D maybe TRBD2 (6 bases). Trimming removed 4 bases from V and 10 bases from J, with 12 bases in between. CDR3 length: 12 amino acids. Germline CDR1 SGHRS, CDR2 YFSETQ. Written as DNA, the CDR3 is TGCGCCAGCAGCCCTCCGGGGAGGGAGCAGTTCTTC. Translation gives CASSPPGREQFF.

The chain employs TRBV20-1 and TRBJ2-7; unclear D gene. This CDR3 spans 14 amino acids. Germline V gene data show CDR1 as DFQATT and CDR2 as SNEGSKA (reference sequence). V dropped 0 bases and J dropped 0 bases, with 9 bases sitting between them. DNA for the CDR3: TGCAGTGCTAGAGACCCAGGCCTCTCCTACGAGCAGTACTTC. Its translation: CSARDPGLSYEQYF.

The chain combines TRBV18 with TRBJ2-7, with 11 bases that match TRBD2. From germline, CDR1 is KGHSH and CDR2 LQKENI. With V trimmed by 6 bases and J by 4 bases, 8 bases remained unmatched. This CDR3 has 15 amino acids. The CDR3 sequence is CASSLTSGGRYEQYV. The CDR3 DNA follows: TGTGCCAGCTCGCTTACTAGCGGGGGCCGATACGAGCAGTACGTC.

The chain recombines TRBV28 with TRBJ2-6; D uncertain. V lost 5 bases and J lost 2, with 16 bases in between. Per the germline V gene, CDR1 is MDHEN and CDR2 is SYDVKM. This CDR3 has 17 residues. The CDR3 DNA follows: TGTGCCAGCAGTCCCAAGCTTTGGGCTGCTGGGGCCAACGTCCTGACTTTC. Translation gives CASSPKLWAAGANVLTF.

This clonotype was observed a few times. The chain employs TRBV28 and TRBJ1-1; D possibly corresponds to TRBD1 (6 bases). Germline CDR1 and CDR2: MDHEN and SYDVKM. The V end lost 7 bases, the J end lost 3 bases, and 21 bases lay between the germline ends. The CDR3 spans 16 residues. CDR3 DNA sequence: TGTGCCAGCACCTCGGGGGGGCTGGCCAGGGACACTGAAGCTTTCTTT. It is translated as CASTSGGLARDTEAFF.

V and J are TRBV20-1 and TRBJ2-7; 7 nucleotides agree with TRBD2. The CDR3 has 15 residues. Germline V lookup: CDR1 DFQATT, CDR2 SNEGSKA (reference sequence). J lost 0 bases, V lost 1 base, and 6 bases had no gene match. The CDR3 here is CSARGGGAASYEQYV. CDR3 nucleotide sequence: TGCAGTGCTAGAGGGGGGGGAGCGGCCTCCTACGAGCAGTACGTC.

There are a few counts of this clonotype. The V and J genes are TRBV28 and TRBJ1-6; D ambiguous. The CDR3 has 16 residues. CDR1 and CDR2 from the germline V gene are MDHEN and SYDVKM. The V end lost 1 base, the J end lost 14 bases, and 21 bases lay between the germline ends. CDR3 sequence reads: CASSLYGELGRPTLHF. Here the CDR3 DNA reads TGTGCCAGCAGTTTATACGGGGAGCTGGGGAGACCTACCCTCCACTTT.

This rearrangement joins TRBV3-1 to TRBJ2-1; 10 bases align to TRBD2. Germline V gene lookup returns CDR1 LGHDT and CDR2 YNNKEL (reference sequence). J gave up 5 bases and V 3 bases, and 7 bases lay outside the gene matches. The CDR3 contains 16 residues. CDR3 in DNA: TGTGCCAGCAGCCAGCTAGCGGGAGAGACTAACAATGAGCAGTTCTTC. Encoded protein: CASSQLAGETNNEQFF.

There are a few counts of this clonotype. The chain has TRBV6-1 and TRBJ1-4; no definite D call. CDR3 length: 14 amino acids. CDR1 MNHNS and CDR2 SASEGT come from the germline V gene. Trimming cost V 6 bases and J 8 bases, with 16 bases left between them. The CDR3 loop reads CASSPRGVGEKLFF. DNA for the CDR3: TGTGCCAGCAGCCCCCGCGGGGTTGGGGAAAAACTGTTTTTT.

This clonotype was found a few times. The genes are TRBV24-1 and TRBJ2-3, with TRBD1 matching 10 bases. The CDR3 sequence is 16 residues long. Per germline, CDR1 KGHDR and CDR2 SFDVKD. With 4 bases clipped from V and 4 bases from J, the junction kept 7 bases outside the gene matches. CDR3 DNA sequence: TGTGCCACCAGTGACCCCGACAGGGGGCTGTCAGATACGCAGTATTTT. Translated: CATSDPDRGLSDTQYF.

This clonotype was counted between two and nine times. The V call is TRBV18, the J call TRBJ1-3; D is ambiguous. The germline CDR1 and CDR2 sequences are KGHSH and LQKENI. The ends were cut back, 2 bases at V and 1 base at J, with 12 bases in the middle. This CDR3 spans 16 amino acids. The CDR3 DNA reads TGTGCCAGCTCACCAAACGGGGAAGTGTCTGGAAACACCATATATTTT. Translation: CASSPNGEVSGNTIYF. The full variable domain, completed using reference TRBV18 and TRBJ1-3, is NAGVMQNPRHLVRRRGQEARLRCSPMKGHSHVYWYRQLPEEGLKFMVYLQKENIIDESGMPKERFSAEFPKEGPSILRIQQVVRGDSAAYFCASSPNGEVSGNTIYFGEGSWLTVV.

This chain's CDR3 is CSVAGQGAQGEAFF. Here the CDR3 DNA reads TGCAGCGTTGCGGGACAGGGGGCGCAAGGTGAAGCTTTCTTT. The rearrangement uses TRBV29-1 and TRBJ1-1, with 12 bases fitting TRBD1. The CDR3 contains 14 residues. With V trimmed by 4 bases and J by 7 bases, 7 bases remained unmatched. Germline CDR1 reads SQVTM; CDR2 reads ANQGSEA.

In this sample, this clonotype turned up many times. The chain uses TRBV24-1 and TRBJ1-1; D is unclear. Trimming took 7 bases from V and 0 from J, leaving 8 bases between them. CDR1 and CDR2 from the germline V gene are KGHDR and SFDVKD. This CDR3 spans 13 amino acids. The CDR3 is CATRENLNTEAFF. The CDR3 DNA is TGTGCCACCAGGGAGAATTTGAACACTGAAGCTTTCTTT.

This clonotype was seen only a few times. V and J are TRBV10-2 and TRBJ2-1; 9 bases map to TRBD2. Germline assignment: CDR1 WSHSY and CDR2 SAAADI. This CDR3 is 18 amino acids long. Trimming at V came to 2 bases and at J to 0 bases, leaving 8 bases not matched to a gene. The CDR3 nucleotides read TGCGCCAGCAGTGAGCTGGGACTAGCAGCTTTCTCCTACAATGAGCAGTTCTTC. This translates into CASSELGLAAFSYNEQFF.

This clonotype appeared a few times. The chain recombines TRBV25-1 with TRBJ2-3, with a possible D match to TRBD2 (5 bases). Deletions cut 3 bases from V and 5 bases from J, with 18 bases between. The CDR3 has 16 amino acids. Germline CDR1 MGHDK, CDR2 SYGVNS. The CDR3 region is CASSDTRHRGKDTQYF. CDR3 coding DNA: TGTGCCAGCAGTGATACTAGGCACCGCGGTAAAGATACGCAGTATTTT.

This chain links TRBV27 with TRBJ1-1, with D possibly matching TRBD1 (5 bases). Germline CDR1 is MNHEY and CDR2 is SMNVEV (reference sequence). This CDR3 comprises 17 residues. With 2 bases removed from V and 4 bases from J, the gap between germline ends came to 20 bases. CDR3 loop: CASSLDQGSVVGTEAFF. As DNA, the CDR3 is TGTGCCAGCAGTTTAGATCAGGGTTCCGTCGTCGGCACTGAAGCTTTCTTT.

This clonotype has a count of ten or more. The gene calls are TRBV9 and TRBJ2-1, with 7 bases aligning to TRBD2. Per the germline V gene, CDR1 is SGDLS and CDR2 is YYNGEE. V was clipped by 0 bases and J by 4 bases; unmatched bases: 10. This CDR3 has 17 residues. The CDR3 protein is CASSVADGGFPYNEQFF. CDR3 coding DNA: TGTGCCAGCAGCGTAGCAGACGGGGGGTTTCCTTACAATGAGCAGTTCTTC.

This chain links TRBV19 with TRBJ2-1; TRBD2 matches at 10 bases. The CDR3 is made up of 15 amino acids. V was clipped by 7 bases and J by 4 bases; unmatched bases: 7. The germline gives CDR1 LNHDA, CDR2 SQIVND (reference sequence). The CDR3 DNA reads as TGTGCCAGTATCGATAGCGGGGGGACATACAATGAGCAGTTCTTC. The encoded protein is CASIDSGGTYNEQFF.

The table lists this clonotype with many counts. This rearrangement joins TRBV5-1 to TRBJ2-4; TRBD1 aligns across 7 bases. V was clipped by 0 bases and J by 4 bases; unmatched bases: 7. The length of the CDR3 is 16 residues. The germline CDR1 and CDR2 sequences are SGHRS and YFSETQ. This CDR3 is CASSLGQGTNKNIQYF. The CDR3 nucleotides read TGCGCCAGCAGCTTGGGACAGGGAACAAATAAAAACATTCAGTACTTC.

The chain has TRBV7-7 and TRBJ2-7; D is undetermined. V lost 0 bases and J 3 bases, leaving 12 bases between the germline ends. Per the germline V gene, CDR1 is SSHAT and CDR2 is FNYEAQ (reference sequence). The CDR3 contains 15 residues. The CDR3 DNA follows: TGTGCCAGCAGCTTAGCTCCCACAGCGATCTACGAGCAGTACTTC. It translates to CASSLAPTAIYEQYF.

This CDR3 reads CASSESGTAGPEFF. CDR3 sequence (DNA): TGTGCCAGCAGTGAATCGGGGACAGCGGGGCCGGAGTTCTTC. This chain uses TRBV2 with TRBJ2-1, with D perhaps assigned TRBD1 or TRBD2 (7 bases each). CDR3 size: 14 residues. Germline lookup yields CDR1 SNHLY and CDR2 FYNNEI. The ends were cut back, 2 bases at V and 14 bases at J, with 19 bases in the middle.

The rearrangement uses TRBV5-1 and TRBJ2-5; D is perhaps TRBD2 (5 bases). The CDR3 spans 14 residues. Germline assignment: CDR1 SGHRS and CDR2 YFSETQ. Trimming cost V 0 bases and J 1 base, with 7 bases left between them. The CDR3 is CASSLASLQETQYF. The CDR3 DNA reads as TGCGCCAGCAGCTTGGCTAGCCTCCAAGAGACCCAGTACTTC.